This T cell receptor (beta chain) was recorded in a study of blood T cell repertoires in COVID-19. For the study at large: Whether acute or convalescent, the COVID-19 samples came from the United States, Italy and Spain. PBMCs, B-cell-depleted T cells, or T cells provided the cDNA or gDNA that made up the material.

V shed 6 bases and J shed 0 bases, with 8 bases lying between them. Germline CDR1 SGHAT, CDR2 FQNNGV. This CDR3 is 14 amino acids long. As handled by the study authors: The assay estimated nucleated cells by amplifying reference gene primers. Method: immunoSEQ multiplex PCR; TCRdb's copy keeps in-frame clones and lacks some. That table supplies the V and J calls and clone size; D and trimming were determined from the DNA. This sample carries some 210,000 clones, just under 85% of them seen once, and the ten largest clones take approximately 8.1%. This clonotype was sampled from a woman in her fifties or sixties with active or convalescent COVID-19. The sequencing input was peripheral blood. The chain uses TRBV11-2 and TRBJ2-2, with D uncertain. The CDR3: CASRDTANTGELFF. For the CDR3, the DNA is TGTGCCAGCAGGGATACAGCGAACACCGGGGAGCTGTTTTTT.